Below, one T cell receptor beta chain is given with its context. These data originate in a study of blood T cells in healthy people across ages. V dropped 6 bases and J dropped 0 bases, with 12 bases sitting between them. The CDR3 has 15 residues. Germline assignment: CDR1 MDHEN and CDR2 SYDVKM. Using a J-beta primer mix together with a sample-barcoded 5' primer, a second PCR was run for roughly 6 to 12 cycles. TCRdb recomputed calls from the 5' RACE reads with MiXCR, one row per CDR3 protein. Altogether about 800,000 distinct CDR3 sequences are present, roughly 25% being singletons, with the ten largest covering under 4.5%. These data are also associated with another study on T cells of mothers and their children.

Sequences were obtained from blood. The sequence derives from a boy between 10 and 17 years old in good health. The V and J genes are TRBV28 and TRBJ1-3; D call uncertain. In DNA form, the CDR3 reads TGTGCCAGCAGCCGCGCCTCTCACTCTGGAAACACCATATATTTT. Translation gives CASSRASHSGNTIYF. The full variable domain, its missing parts supplied by reference TRBV28 and TRBJ1-3, is DVKVTQSSRYLVKRTGEKVFLECVQDMDHENMFWYRQDPGLGLRLIYFSYDVKMKEKGDIPEGYSVSREKKERFSLILESASTNQTSMYLCASSRASHSGNTIYFGEGSWLTVV.